This T cell receptor (beta chain) is from a study of technical replicates of blood from a few donors (dated by TCRdb to the late 2010s). Libraries were prepared through the immunoSEQ multiplex PCR assay. Not all clones reach the TCRdb copy of this immuneACCESS table, which keeps in-frame sequences only. Checked studies attribute under half of the gap to unresolved V genes and leave the rest unexplained. Within this sample are under 95,000 clones, with 90% to 95% of them counted one time only. The ten largest make up approximately 0.34% of the sample. Its CDR3 holds 17 amino acids, cysteine through phenylalanine. CDR3 DNA only is kept here, 51 bases in frame from base 1. For this chain, trimming is 2 bases at the V end and 6 bases at the J end, and the number of junction bases without a gene match is 16. The germline V gene specifies KGHSH as CDR1 and LQKENI as CDR2. As to this clone: The antigen it binds to is not known. No per-base quality is available; no much larger clone lies one base away.

Material for sequencing was T cells isolated from PBMCs. The sequence was obtained from a human donor in good health. Some clones in this sample may be carry-over from other donors' samples. The sequence links TRBV18 to TRBJ2-7; 7 nucleotides in the junction match TRBD2. The CDR3 sequence is CASSPTSEWGLSGEQYF. The sequenced DNA is TGTGCCAGCTCACCAACATCTGAGTGGGGACTATCGGGCGAGCAGTACTTC.